Detailed here is one TCR beta chain. These data come from a study of blood T cell repertoires in COVID-19. The wider study: The origin of the acute and convalescent COVID-19 samples was the United States, Italy and Spain.

Generated by immunoSEQ multiplex PCR, the TCRdb table keeps only in-frame clones and is missing some. This sample has roughly 300,000 clones, with more than 75% found just once. The V end lost 6 bases, the J end lost 0 bases, and 14 bases lay between the germline ends. The CDR3 has 15 amino acids. Germline loops: CDR1 LNHDA, CDR2 SQIVND (reference sequence). The sample was PBMCs or T cells enriched from blood (not recorded which). The sequence was collected from a woman younger than 45 who had recovered from COVID-19. The V gene is TRBV19, the J gene TRBJ1-1; D unresolved. CDR3 in DNA: TGTGCCAGTAGCCCCTCGGGAGCCATGAACACTGAAGCTTTCTTT. Protein sequence: CASSPSGAMNTEAFF.